The 25 T cell receptor beta chains listed next were all sequenced from one sample in a study of T-cell reconstitution after alpha-beta-depleted transplantation in children. Library preparation (for TCRbeta) was performed with unique molecular identifiers. TCRdb reanalysed the PCR reads using MiXCR and keeps one entry per CDR3 protein. The sample shows roughly 350,000 distinct CDR3 sequences, about a sixth of them seen only once. The sample in question was PBMCs, mostly from graft donor cells, obtained 360 days after TCRalphabeta/CD19-depleted stem cell transplant. These receptors originate from a male patient aged 2 to 10 who had a stem cell transplant for acute lymphoblastic leukemia, so the T cells may come from the graft donor.

The chain couples TRBV4-2 to TRBJ2-1; weak D call: TRBD2 (6 bases). CDR3 length equals 14 residues. Trimming removed 8 bases from V and 6 bases from J, with 17 bases in between. Per germline, CDR1 LGHNA and CDR2 YNFKEQ. The CDR3: CASQPNGGGNEQFF. Written as DNA, the CDR3 is TGTGCCAGCCAGCCTAATGGGGGAGGCAATGAGCAGTTCTTC.

There are a few counts of this clonotype. CDR3 protein: CASSFRLAGASDTQYF. DNA of the CDR3: TGTGCCAGCAGCTTTAGACTAGCGGGAGCCTCAGATACGCAGTATTTT. The rearrangement links TRBV7-2 to TRBJ2-3; 12 bases fit TRBD2. Germline CDR1 and CDR2: SGHTA and FQGNSA. This CDR3 contains 16 residues. V was clipped by 3 bases and J by 4 bases; unmatched bases: 5.

This clonotype was detected once. The chain couples TRBV20-1 to TRBJ2-5; tentative D call: TRBD1 (6 bases). Germline-derived CDR1 and CDR2 are DFQATT and SNEGSKA (reference sequence). The CDR3 is 13 residues long. V lost 3 bases to trimming and J lost 4 bases, with 12 bases between them. CDR3 sequence reads: CSASRTVGETQYF. As DNA, the CDR3 is TGCAGTGCTAGCAGGACAGTAGGAGAGACCCAGTACTTC.

The rearrangement uses TRBV15 and TRBJ1-1; D may be TRBD1 (5 bases). Germline CDR1 reads LNHNV; CDR2 reads YYDKDF (reference sequence). V was clipped by 3 bases and J by 1 base, with 12 bases between them. The CDR3 totals 15 residues. The CDR3 DNA sequence: TGTGCCACCAGCAGTCCGGGACGGCAGAACACTGAAGCTTTCTTT. Translated, it gives CATSSPGRQNTEAFF.

The chain links TRBV28 to TRBJ1-2, with D unclear. Germline CDR1 is MDHEN and CDR2 is SYDVKM. Trimming pared 8 bases from V and 4 bases from J, leaving 17 bases between. The CDR3 has 14 amino acids. The CDR3 DNA reads TGTGCCAGCTCAAGTTCAGCGCAGCTCTATGGCTACACCTTC. It is translated as CASSSSAQLYGYTF.

The gene calls are TRBV5-1 and TRBJ2-1; 7 bases fit TRBD1. Per germline, CDR1 SGHRS and CDR2 YFSETQ. Losses at the gene ends were 0 bases for V and 9 bases for J; bases not matched to a gene: 12. The CDR3 has 16 amino acids. The CDR3 nucleotides read TGCGCCAGCAGCTTGGGCCTCTCGACAGGGAACGGTGAGCAGTTCTTC. Protein sequence: CASSLGLSTGNGEQFF.

This clonotype has a count of ten or more. This sequence joins TRBV14 and TRBJ2-3, with a weak D call TRBD1 (6 bases). The V gene lost 4 bases and the J gene lost 7 bases, with 15 bases spanning the gap. The CDR3 has 14 amino acids. The germline gives CDR1 SGHDN, CDR2 FVKESK. CDR3 DNA sequence: TGTGCCAGCAGCCGAACAGGGCTCCCCTATACGCAGTATTTT. Translated, it gives CASSRTGLPYTQYF.

The table lists this clonotype with a few counts. The chain uses TRBV5-6 and TRBJ1-2; D is unclear. This CDR3 has 14 amino acids. Germline V gene data show CDR1 as SGHDT and CDR2 as YYEEEE. V gave up 1 base and J gave up 4 bases, with 11 bases separating them. The DNA for the CDR3 is TGTGCCAGCAGCTTGAACAGAATGTCCTATGGCTACACCTTC. Its protein product is CASSLNRMSYGYTF.

This clonotype was seen more than once but under ten times. The chain has TRBV15 and TRBJ2-2; 7 bases align to TRBD1. With 8 bases clipped from V and 0 bases from J, the junction kept 9 bases outside the gene matches. The CDR3 length is 16 residues. Germline V CDR1 and CDR2: LNHNV, YYDKDF (reference sequence). The CDR3 sequence is CATPPGQLSNTGELFF. For the CDR3, the DNA is TGTGCCACCCCCCCGGGACAGTTGTCGAACACCGGGGAGCTGTTTTTT.

The chain links TRBV20-1 to TRBJ2-7; 12 nucleotides align to TRBD1. Germline V gene sequence: CDR1 DFQATT, CDR2 SNEGSKA (reference sequence). The CDR3 spans 14 residues. Trimming removed 7 bases from V and 6 bases from J; junction bases left unmatched: 10. CDR3: CSVIRDRGLSEQYF. In DNA, the CDR3 is TGCAGTGTTATCCGGGACAGGGGGCTAAGCGAGCAGTACTTC.

This clonotype was seen more than once but under ten times. The chain recombines TRBV10-3 with TRBJ2-3; D is perhaps TRBD1 (6 bases). In germline, CDR1 is ENHRY, CDR2 SYGVKD. The length of the CDR3 is 14 residues. Trimming pared 4 bases from V and 5 bases from J, leaving 13 bases between. CDR3 sequence: CAISGQAGVDTQYF. CDR3 sequence (DNA): TGTGCCATCAGTGGACAGGCTGGGGTAGATACGCAGTATTTT.

The table lists this clonotype with many counts. This chain joins TRBV9 and TRBJ2-7, with 9 bases lining up with TRBD1. J lost 3 bases, V lost 9 bases, and 13 bases had no gene match. Germline V gene data show CDR1 as SGDLS and CDR2 as YYNGEE. This CDR3 comprises 15 residues. For the CDR3, the DNA is TGTGCCACCCACCCTGTAGGACAGGGGATCTACGAGCAGTACTTC. Translating it yields CATHPVGQGIYEQYF.

Only a few counts were recorded for this clonotype. The genes are TRBV10-3 and TRBJ2-4; D tentatively reads TRBD1 or TRBD2 (5 bases each). The CDR3 extends over 15 amino acids. The germline CDR1 and CDR2 sequences are ENHRY and SYGVKD. V gave up 2 bases and J gave up 6 bases, with 14 bases separating them. CDR3 in amino acids: CAISESGTRGNIQYF. The CDR3 DNA reads as TGTGCCATCAGTGAGAGTGGGACGAGGGGAAACATTCAGTACTTC.

The rearrangement joins TRBV20-1 to TRBJ2-7; the match to TRBD2 covers 7 bases. Trimming removed 3 bases from V and 3 bases from J; junction bases left unmatched: 5. Per the germline V gene, CDR1 is DFQATT and CDR2 is SNEGSKA (reference sequence). The CDR3 is made up of 13 amino acids. The CDR3 protein is CSARDGLGYEQYF. CDR3 DNA: TGCAGTGCTAGGGATGGACTAGGCTACGAGCAGTACTTC.

This clonotype was seen a few times. The CDR3 region is CASIWGEWEENTGELFF. The CDR3, as DNA: TGTGCCAGCATCTGGGGGGAGTGGGAAGAGAACACCGGGGAGCTGTTTTTT. The V gene is TRBV6-1, the J gene TRBJ2-2; possible D gene TRBD2, 6 bases. V dropped 7 bases and J dropped 1 base, with 19 bases sitting between them. The germline gives CDR1 MNHNS, CDR2 SASEGT. The CDR3 loop spans 17 amino acids.

Only a few counts were recorded for this clonotype. The CDR3 here is CASSPSRSGTEADTQYF. DNA for the CDR3: TGTGCCAGCAGTCCCTCTCGTAGCGGGACGGAGGCAGATACGCAGTATTTT. This sequence joins TRBV6-2 or TRBV6-3 and TRBJ2-3; 8 nucleotides match TRBD2. J was trimmed by 4 bases and V by 5 bases; bases with no gene match: 14. The germline V gene has CDR1 MNHEY and CDR2 SVGEGT. CDR3 length: 17 residues.

In its sample, this clonotype was seen a few times. This rearrangement joins TRBV27 to TRBJ2-6, with D perhaps given as TRBD1 or TRBD2 (5 bases each). The CDR3 extends over 15 amino acids. Germline V CDR1 and CDR2: MNHEY, SMNVEV (reference sequence). V lost 2 bases and J lost 4, with 9 bases in between. CDR3 protein: CASSLSWGGANVLTF. The CDR3 bases are TGTGCCAGCAGTTTAAGTTGGGGGGGGGCCAACGTCCTGACTTTC.

V and J are TRBV29-1 and TRBJ2-1; TRBD1 agrees at 7 bases. J was trimmed by 10 bases and V by 6 bases; bases with no gene match: 9. CDR1 SQVTM and CDR2 ANQGSEA come from the germline V gene. The CDR3 is made up of 12 amino acids. The CDR3 coding sequence is TGCAGCGTCGTCGGACAGGCCAGAGAGCAGTTCTTC. As protein: CSVVGQAREQFF.

The chain couples TRBV7-9 to TRBJ2-5, with 7 bases lining up with TRBD2. The CDR3 loop spans 17 amino acids. With V trimmed by 5 bases and J by 0 bases, 12 bases remained unmatched. Germline V gives CDR1 SEHNR, CDR2 FQNEAQ (reference sequence). This CDR3 reads CASSRTSFGWDQETQYF. The DNA of the CDR3 is TGTGCCAGCAGCCGGACTAGTTTTGGATGGGACCAAGAGACCCAGTACTTC. The full variable domain, its missing parts supplied by reference TRBV7-9 and TRBJ2-5, is DTGVSQNPRHKITKRGQNVTFRCDPISEHNRLYWYRQTLGQGPEFLTYFQNEAQLEKSRLLSDRFSAERPKGSFSTLEIQRTEQGDSAMYLCASSRTSFGWDQETQYFGPGTRLLVL.

This clonotype occurred a few times. V and J are TRBV7-9 and TRBJ2-7; perhaps TRBD2 as D (5 bases). The V end lost 3 bases, the J end lost 2 bases, and 11 bases lay between the germline ends. Germline values: CDR1 SEHNR, CDR2 FQNEAQ (reference sequence). This CDR3 contains 14 residues. DNA for the CDR3: TGTGCCAGCAGCTTGGACTTAACCCCCTACGAGCAGTACTTC. It encodes CASSLDLTPYEQYF.

This clonotype was counted a few times. This chain connects TRBV3-1 to TRBJ1-1; TRBD1 aligns across 7 bases. The CDR3 extends over 15 amino acids. With 5 bases clipped from V and 3 bases from J, the junction kept 9 bases outside the gene matches. Looked up from germline, CDR1 is LGHDT and CDR2 is YNNKEL (reference sequence). The CDR3 loop is CASSGQDKGDTEAFF. The CDR3 DNA follows: TGTGCCAGCAGCGGACAGGACAAGGGGGACACTGAAGCTTTCTTT.

This clonotype was detected only a few times. This chain joins TRBV20-1 and TRBJ1-5; D may be TRBD1 (5 bases). Per the germline V gene, CDR1 is DFQATT and CDR2 is SNEGSKA (reference sequence). The CDR3 contains 15 residues. V dropped 3 bases and J dropped 0 bases, with 12 bases sitting between them. CDR3 bases: TGCAGTGCTAGGGGGGGGACCTATAGCAATCAGCCCCAGCATTTT. Translated: CSARGGTYSNQPQHF.

The V gene is TRBV10-3, the J gene TRBJ2-4; D not resolved. Trimming left V 3 bases short and J 8 bases short, with 14 bases between. The V gene's germline CDR1 is ENHRY and CDR2 SYGVKD. CDR3 size: 14 residues. Here the CDR3 DNA reads TGTGCCATCAGTGACCCGCTGTTAGCTGACATTCAGTACTTC. It codes for CAISDPLLADIQYF.

A few counts support this clonotype. V gene TRBV3-1 combines with J gene TRBJ2-2, with D possibly being TRBD2 (6 bases). In germline, CDR1 is LGHDT, CDR2 YNNKEL (reference sequence). The V gene lost 0 bases and the J gene lost 6 bases, with 11 bases spanning the gap. The CDR3 sequence is 15 residues long. This CDR3 reads CASSQDPASAGELFF. The DNA of the CDR3 is TGTGCCAGCAGCCAAGATCCTGCTAGCGCCGGGGAGCTGTTTTTT. The whole variable domain, remainder taken from reference TRBV3-1 and TRBJ2-2, is DTAVSQTPKYLVTQMGNDKSIKCEQNLGHDTMYWYKQDSKKFLKIMFSYNNKELIINETVPNRFSPKSPDKAHLNLHINSLELGDSAVYFCASSQDPASAGELFFGEGSRLTVL.

This rearrangement joins TRBV28 to TRBJ2-4; 7 bases agree with TRBD1. Germline CDR1 and CDR2: MDHEN and SYDVKM. The ends lost 1 base at V and 0 bases at J; junction bases unmatched: 3. The CDR3 is made up of 16 amino acids. The CDR3 loop is CASSLFTGVAKNIQYF. The DNA of the CDR3 is TGTGCCAGCAGTTTATTTACAGGGGTAGCCAAAAACATTCAGTACTTC.